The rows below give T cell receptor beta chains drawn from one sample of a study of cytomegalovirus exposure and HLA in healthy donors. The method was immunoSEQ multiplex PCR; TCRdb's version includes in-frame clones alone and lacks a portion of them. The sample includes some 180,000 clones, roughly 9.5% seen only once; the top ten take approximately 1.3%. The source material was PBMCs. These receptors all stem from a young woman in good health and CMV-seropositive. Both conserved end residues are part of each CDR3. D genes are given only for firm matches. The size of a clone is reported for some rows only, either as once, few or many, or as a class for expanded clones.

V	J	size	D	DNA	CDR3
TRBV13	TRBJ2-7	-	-	TGTGCCAGCAGCTTAGGACTAGCCCACTACGAGCAGTACTTC	CASSLGLAHYEQYF
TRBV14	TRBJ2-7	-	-	TGTGCCAGCAGCCAAGATGGAAACAGGTACCGAGCCTACGAGCAGTACTTC	CASSQDGNRYRAYEQYF
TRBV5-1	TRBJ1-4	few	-	TGCGCCAGCAGCTTGGTGGGACACCCGAATGAAAAACTGTTTTTT	CASSLVGHPNEKLFF
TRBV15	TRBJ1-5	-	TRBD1	TGTGCCACCAGCAGGTCAGGGGGCCTAAGGAATCAGCCCCAGCATTTT	CATSRSGGLRNQPQHF
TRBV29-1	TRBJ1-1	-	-	TGCAGCGTTGAAGGACACCAACCGGCGGCTTTCTTT	CSVEGHQPAAFF
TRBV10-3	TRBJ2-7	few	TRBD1	TGTGCCATCAGTGAGGCTTCCCGGACAGGGGGCTACGAGCAGTACTTC	CAISEASRTGGYEQYF
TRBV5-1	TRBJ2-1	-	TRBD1	TGCGCCACCGGGACAGCTAACAATGAGCAGTTCTTC	CATGTANNEQFF
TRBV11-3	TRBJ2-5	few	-	TGTGCCAGCAGCATCGGTGAAGAGACCCAGTACTTC	CASSIGEETQYF
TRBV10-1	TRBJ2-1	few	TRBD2	TGCGCCAGCAGTGTTGAACTAGCGGATGAGCAGTTCTTC	CASSVELADEQFF
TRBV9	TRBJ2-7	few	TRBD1	TGTGCCAGCAGCGTGGGAGGGGGACAGGGCGGCTACGAGCAGTACTTC	CASSVGGGQGGYEQYF
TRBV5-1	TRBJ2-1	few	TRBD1	TGCGCCAGCAGCTTCGGGACAGGTTACGATGAGCAGTTCTTC	CASSFGTGYDEQFF
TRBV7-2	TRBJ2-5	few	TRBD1	TGTGCCAGCAGTTTGGACAGGGGGATGTCAAAGACCCAGTACTTC	CASSLDRGMSKTQYF
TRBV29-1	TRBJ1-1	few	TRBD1	TGCAGCATCGACAGGGGTCGGGGCACTGAAGCTTTCTTT	CSIDRGRGTEAFF
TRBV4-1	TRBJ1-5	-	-	TGCGCCAGCAGCCAAGAGTGGACACCAAATCAGCCCCAGCATTTT	CASSQEWTPNQPQHF
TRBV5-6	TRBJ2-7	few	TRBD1	TGTGCCAGCAGCTTGGATGGGGGACAGGTCTACGAGCAGTACTTC	CASSLDGGQVYEQYF
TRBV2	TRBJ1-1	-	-	TGTGCCAGCAGTAAGAGTCGACAGCCCGACTTAAAAGCTTTCTTT	CASSKSRQPDLKAFF
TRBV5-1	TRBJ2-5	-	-	TGCGCCAGCAGCCCCGACAGTAGGGAGACCCAGTACTTC	CASSPDSRETQYF
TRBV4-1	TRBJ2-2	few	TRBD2	TGCGCCAGCAGCCCCGGGGGGGTTCTGGCCACCGGGGAGCTGTTTTTT	CASSPGGVLATGELFF
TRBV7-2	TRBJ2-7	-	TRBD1	TGTGCCAGCAGCCTCCGGACAGGGGGAGCCTACGAGCAGTACTTC	CASSLRTGGAYEQYF
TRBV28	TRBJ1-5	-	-	TGTGCCTCAAGCGCGGCAGTCAATCAGCCCCAGCATTTT	CASSAAVNQPQHF
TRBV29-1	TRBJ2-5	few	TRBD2	TGCAGCGTTGAGGGGACTAGCGGGAGGGCCGGCGGGGTAGACTTC	CSVEGTSGRAGGVDF
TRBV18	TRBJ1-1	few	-	TGTGCCAGCTCACCAGTTCGGGGAACTGAAGCTTTCTTT	CASSPVRGTEAFF
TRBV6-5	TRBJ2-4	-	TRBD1	TGTGCCAGCAGTCCAGGACAGGCGCTAAGGCACATTCAGTACTTC	CASSPGQALRHIQYF
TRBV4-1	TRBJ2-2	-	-	TGCGCCAGCAGCCAAAGAGTTCGATTAAGGGGTAGGAACACCGGGGAGCTGTTTTTT	CASSQRVRLRGRNTGELFF
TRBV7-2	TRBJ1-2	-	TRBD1	TGTGCCAGCAGATTGACAGGGGGGTATGGCTACACCTTC	CASRLTGGYGYTF
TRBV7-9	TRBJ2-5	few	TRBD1	TGTGCCAGTAGCGAAGGGACAGGGGTAGGGGAGACCCAGTACTTC	CASSEGTGVGETQYF
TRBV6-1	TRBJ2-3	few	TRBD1	TGTGCCAGCAGCCTACAGGGGCAGGGAGATACGCAGTATTTT	CASSLQGQGDTQYF
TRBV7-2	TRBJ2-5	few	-	TGTGCCAGCAGCTTAGGCGTCCCGGGGACCCAGTACTTC	CASSLGVPGTQYF
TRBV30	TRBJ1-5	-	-	TGTGCCTGGAGTTACGACAGGATAAGGCCCCAGCATTTT	CAWSYDRIRPQHF